This T cell receptor (beta chain) was obtained from a study of control samples from healthy donors and cancer patients. CDR1 is SGHRS, CDR2 YFSETQ, per germline. This CDR3 comprises 16 residues. Trimming pared 0 bases from V and 4 bases from J, leaving 16 bases between. Libraries were prepared by immunoSEQ multiplex PCR; TCRdb keeps only in-frame clonotypes and omits some of them. Of 75,000 to 95,000 clones in the sample, roughly 93% were seen once. The V call is TRBV5-1, the J call TRBJ1-2; D gene uncertain. This TCR was recovered from a woman under 40 in good health. Sequencing was performed on blood. This CDR3 reads CASSLEGSRSSYGYTF. In nucleotides, the CDR3 is TGCGCCAGCAGCTTGGAGGGCAGCCGATCTAGCTATGGCTACACCTTC.